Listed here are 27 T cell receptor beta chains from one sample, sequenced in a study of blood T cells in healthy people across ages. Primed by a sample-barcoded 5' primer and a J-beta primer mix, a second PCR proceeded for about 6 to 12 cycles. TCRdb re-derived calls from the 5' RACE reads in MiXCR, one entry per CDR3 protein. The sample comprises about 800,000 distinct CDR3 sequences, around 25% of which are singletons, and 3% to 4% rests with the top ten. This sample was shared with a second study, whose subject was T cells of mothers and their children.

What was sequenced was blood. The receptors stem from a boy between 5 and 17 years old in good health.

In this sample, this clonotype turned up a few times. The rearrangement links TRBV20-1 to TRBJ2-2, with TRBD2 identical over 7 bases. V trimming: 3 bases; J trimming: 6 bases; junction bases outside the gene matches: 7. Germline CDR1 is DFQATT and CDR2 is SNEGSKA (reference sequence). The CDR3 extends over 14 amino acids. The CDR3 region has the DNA TGCAGTGCTAGGGAACGGGGGGTAGCCGGGGAGCTGTTTTTT. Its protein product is CSARERGVAGELFF.

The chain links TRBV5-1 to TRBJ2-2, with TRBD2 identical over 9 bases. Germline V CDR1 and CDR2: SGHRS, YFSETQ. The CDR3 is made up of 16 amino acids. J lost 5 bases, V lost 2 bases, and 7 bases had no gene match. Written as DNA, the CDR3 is TGCGCCAGCAGCTTTGAACTAGCGGGCGGGACCGGGGAGCTGTTTTTT. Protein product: CASSFELAGGTGELFF.

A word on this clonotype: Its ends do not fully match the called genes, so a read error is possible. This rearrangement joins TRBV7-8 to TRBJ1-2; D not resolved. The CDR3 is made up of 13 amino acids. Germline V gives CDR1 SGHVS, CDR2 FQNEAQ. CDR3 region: CASNLGQSYGYTF. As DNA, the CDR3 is TGTGCCAGCAACTTAGGCCAGAGCTATGGCTACACCTTC.

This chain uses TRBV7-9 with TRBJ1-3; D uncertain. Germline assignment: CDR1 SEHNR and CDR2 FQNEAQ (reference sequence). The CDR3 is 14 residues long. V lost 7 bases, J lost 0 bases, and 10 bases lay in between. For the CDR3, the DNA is TGTGCCAGCACCCAAGGGAGCTCTGGAAACACCATATATTTT. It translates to CASTQGSSGNTIYF. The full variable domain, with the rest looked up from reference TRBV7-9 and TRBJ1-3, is DTGVSQNPRHKITKRGQNVTFRCDPISEHNRLYWYRQTLGQGPEFLTYFQNEAQLEKSRLLSDRFSAERPKGSFSTLEIQRTEQGDSAMYLCASTQGSSGNTIYFGEGSWLTVV.

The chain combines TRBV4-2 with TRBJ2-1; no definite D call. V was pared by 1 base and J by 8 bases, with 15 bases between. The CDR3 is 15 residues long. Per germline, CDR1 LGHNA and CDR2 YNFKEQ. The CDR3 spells CASSQVGTVYDEQFF. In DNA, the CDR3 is TGTGCCAGCAGCCAAGTGGGAACAGTCTATGATGAGCAGTTCTTC.

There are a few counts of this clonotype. CDR3 amino acids: CASSLVAGGWNEQFF. The CDR3 coding sequence is TGTGCCAGCAGCTTAGTAGCGGGGGGATGGAATGAGCAGTTCTTC. V and J are TRBV7-2 and TRBJ2-1, with 10 positions matching TRBD2. This CDR3 has 15 amino acids. The V and J ends lost 1 base and 7 bases, in that order; junction bases with no gene match: 4. The germline V gene has CDR1 SGHTA and CDR2 FQGNSA.

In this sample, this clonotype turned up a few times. CDR3 DNA: TGTGCCAGCAGCTTAAGTTCGGGACAGGCCTATGGCTACACCTTC. It yields the protein CASSLSSGQAYGYTF. The rearrangement joins TRBV7-6 to TRBJ1-2; TRBD1 agrees at 8 bases. In germline, CDR1 is SGHVS, CDR2 FNYEAQ. The CDR3 totals 15 residues. Germline trimming cut 2 bases from V and 4 bases from J; bases unmatched to any gene: 6.

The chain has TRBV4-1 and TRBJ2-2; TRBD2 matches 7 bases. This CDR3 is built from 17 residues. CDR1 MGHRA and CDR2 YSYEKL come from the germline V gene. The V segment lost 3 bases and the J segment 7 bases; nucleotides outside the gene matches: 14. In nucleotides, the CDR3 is TGCGCCAGCAGCCACGAGGGAGGGCAGTATAAGAGCGGGGAGCTGTTTTTT. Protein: CASSHEGGQYKSGELFF.

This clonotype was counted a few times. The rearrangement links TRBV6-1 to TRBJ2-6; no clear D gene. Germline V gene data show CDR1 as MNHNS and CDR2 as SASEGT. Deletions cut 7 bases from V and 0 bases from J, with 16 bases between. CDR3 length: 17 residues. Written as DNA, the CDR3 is TGTGCCAGCAAGAAGTACGAAGATTACTCTGGGGCCAACGTCCTGACTTTC. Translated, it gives CASKKYEDYSGANVLTF.

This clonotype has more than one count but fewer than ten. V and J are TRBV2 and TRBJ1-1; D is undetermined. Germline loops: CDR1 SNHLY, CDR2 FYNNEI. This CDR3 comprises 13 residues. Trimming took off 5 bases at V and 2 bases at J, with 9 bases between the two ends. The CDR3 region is CASSSYSNTEAFF. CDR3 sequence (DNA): TGTGCCAGCAGTAGTTACAGCAACACTGAAGCTTTCTTT.

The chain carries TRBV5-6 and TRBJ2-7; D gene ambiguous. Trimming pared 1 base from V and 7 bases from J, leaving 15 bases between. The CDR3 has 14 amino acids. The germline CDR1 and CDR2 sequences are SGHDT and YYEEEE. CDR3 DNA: TGTGCCAGCAGCTTGACCGGCCTCATCCAGGAGCAGTACTTC. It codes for CASSLTGLIQEQYF.

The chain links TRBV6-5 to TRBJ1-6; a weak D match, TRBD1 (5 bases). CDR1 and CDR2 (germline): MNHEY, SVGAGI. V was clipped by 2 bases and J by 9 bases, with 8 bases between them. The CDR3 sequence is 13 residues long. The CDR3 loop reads CASSYRGRSPLHF. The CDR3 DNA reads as TGTGCCAGCAGTTACAGGGGACGTTCACCCCTCCACTTT.

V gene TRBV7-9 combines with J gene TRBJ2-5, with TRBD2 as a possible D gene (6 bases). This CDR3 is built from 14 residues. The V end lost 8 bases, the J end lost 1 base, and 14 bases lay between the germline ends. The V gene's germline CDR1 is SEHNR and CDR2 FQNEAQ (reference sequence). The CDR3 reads CASLAGTSQETQYF. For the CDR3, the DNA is TGTGCCAGCCTGGCGGGGACCTCCCAAGAGACCCAGTACTTC.

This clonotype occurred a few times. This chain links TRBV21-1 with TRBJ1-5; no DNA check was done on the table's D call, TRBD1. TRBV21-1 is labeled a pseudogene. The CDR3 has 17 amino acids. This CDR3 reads CASSWGGQGYSNQPQHF. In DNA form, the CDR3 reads TGTGCCAGCAGCTGGGGGGGACAGGGATATAGCAATCAGCCCCAGCATTTT.

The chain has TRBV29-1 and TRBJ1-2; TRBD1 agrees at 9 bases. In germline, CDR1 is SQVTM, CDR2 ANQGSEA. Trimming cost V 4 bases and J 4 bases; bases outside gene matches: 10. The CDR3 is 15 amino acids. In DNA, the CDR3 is TGCAGCGTTGTGGACAGGGGTACTACTAGCTATGGCTACACCTTC. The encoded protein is CSVVDRGTTSYGYTF.

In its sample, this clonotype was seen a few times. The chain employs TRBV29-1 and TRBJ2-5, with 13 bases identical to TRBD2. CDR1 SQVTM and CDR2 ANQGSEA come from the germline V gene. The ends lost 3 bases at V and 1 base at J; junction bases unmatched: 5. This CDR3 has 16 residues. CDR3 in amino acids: CSVEEWTSGSQETQYF. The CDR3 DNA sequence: TGCAGCGTTGAGGAATGGACTAGCGGGAGCCAAGAGACCCAGTACTTC.

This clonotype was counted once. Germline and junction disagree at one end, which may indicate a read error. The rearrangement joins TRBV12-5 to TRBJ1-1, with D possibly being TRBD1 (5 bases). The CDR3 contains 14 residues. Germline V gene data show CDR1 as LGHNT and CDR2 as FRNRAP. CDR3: CAGGLSGAKGRAFF. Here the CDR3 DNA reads TGTGCTGGTGGTTTGAGCGGGGCTAAAGGTAGAGCTTTCTTT.

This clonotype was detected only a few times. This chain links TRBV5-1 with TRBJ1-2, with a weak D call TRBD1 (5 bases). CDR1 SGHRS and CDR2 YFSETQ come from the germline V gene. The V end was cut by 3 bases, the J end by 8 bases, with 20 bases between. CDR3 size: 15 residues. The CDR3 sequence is CASSSGQYLGEGYTF. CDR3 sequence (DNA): TGCGCCAGCAGCTCCGGACAATACCTGGGAGAAGGCTACACCTTC.

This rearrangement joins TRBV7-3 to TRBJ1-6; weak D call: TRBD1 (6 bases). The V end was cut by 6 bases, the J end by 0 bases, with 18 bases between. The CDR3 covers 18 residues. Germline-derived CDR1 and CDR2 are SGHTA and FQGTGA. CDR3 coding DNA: TGTGCCAGCAGTCCCGGGACACTGCTGTTCTCCTATAATTCACCCCTCCACTTT. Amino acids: CASSPGTLLFSYNSPLHF.

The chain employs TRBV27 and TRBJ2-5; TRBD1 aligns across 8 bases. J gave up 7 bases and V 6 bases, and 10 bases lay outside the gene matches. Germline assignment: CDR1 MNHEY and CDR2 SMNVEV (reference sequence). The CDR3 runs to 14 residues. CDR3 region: CASSSDRDAGTQYF. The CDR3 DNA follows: TGTGCCAGCAGCTCGGACAGGGATGCGGGGACCCAGTACTTC.

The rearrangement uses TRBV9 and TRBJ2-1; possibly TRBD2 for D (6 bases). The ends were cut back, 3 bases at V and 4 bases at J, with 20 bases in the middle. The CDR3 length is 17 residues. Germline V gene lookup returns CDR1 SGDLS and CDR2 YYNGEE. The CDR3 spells CASSDQTQGLLYNEQFF. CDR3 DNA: TGTGCCAGCAGCGACCAGACCCAGGGACTGCTGTACAATGAGCAGTTCTTC.

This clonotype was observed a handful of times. The CDR3 bases are TGTGCCAGCAGCCCCCCAAGGACAGGGGGAGAGACCCAGTACTTC. This sequence encodes CASSPPRTGGETQYF. The V call is TRBV7-2, the J call TRBJ2-5, with TRBD1 matching 10 bases. This CDR3 comprises 15 residues. CDR1 SGHTA and CDR2 FQGNSA come from the germline V gene. The junction had 7 bases not matched to a gene; V was cut back by 5 bases and J by 4 bases.

CDR3 in DNA: TGCAGTGCACCCAGCAGCGGGAGGGCCCTAGAGACCCAGTACTTC. Protein: CSAPSSGRALETQYF. The rearrangement uses TRBV20-1 and TRBJ2-5; 10 nucleotides align to TRBD2. CDR3 length: 15 amino acids. V was clipped by 6 bases and J by 4 bases; unmatched bases: 11. The germline V gene encodes CDR1 DFQATT and CDR2 SNEGSKA (reference sequence).

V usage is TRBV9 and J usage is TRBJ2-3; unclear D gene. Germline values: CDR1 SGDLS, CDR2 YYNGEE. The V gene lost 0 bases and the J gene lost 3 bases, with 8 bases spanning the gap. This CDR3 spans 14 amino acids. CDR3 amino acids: CASSVELITDTQYF. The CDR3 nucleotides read TGTGCCAGCAGCGTAGAACTCATTACAGATACGCAGTATTTT. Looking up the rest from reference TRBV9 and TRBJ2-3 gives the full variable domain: DSGVTQTPKHLITATGQRVTLRCSPRSGDLSVYWYQQSLDQGLQFLIQYYNGEERAKGNILERFSAQQFPDLHSELNLSSLELGDSALYFCASSVELITDTQYFGPGTRLTVL.

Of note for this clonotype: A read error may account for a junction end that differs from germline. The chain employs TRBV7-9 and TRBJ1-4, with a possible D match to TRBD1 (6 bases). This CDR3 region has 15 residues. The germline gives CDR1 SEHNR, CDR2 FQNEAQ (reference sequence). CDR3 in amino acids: CANSLVADRTEKLFF. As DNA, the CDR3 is TGTGCCAACAGCTTAGTAGCTGACAGGACGGAAAAACTGTTTTTT.

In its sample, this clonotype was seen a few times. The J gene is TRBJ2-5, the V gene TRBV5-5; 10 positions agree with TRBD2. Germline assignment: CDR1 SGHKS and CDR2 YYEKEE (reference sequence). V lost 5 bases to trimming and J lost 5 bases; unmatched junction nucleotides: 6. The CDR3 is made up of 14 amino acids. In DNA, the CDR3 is TGTGCCAGCAGACGACTAGCGGGTTTGGAGACCCAGTACTTC. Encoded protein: CASRRLAGLETQYF.

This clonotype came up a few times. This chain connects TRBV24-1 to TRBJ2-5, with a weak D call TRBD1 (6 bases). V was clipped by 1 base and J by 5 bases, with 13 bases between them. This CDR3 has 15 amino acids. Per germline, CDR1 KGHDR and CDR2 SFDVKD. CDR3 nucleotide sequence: TGTGCCACCAGTGATTTACAGGGCCGTGGGGAGACCCAGTACTTC. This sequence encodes CATSDLQGRGETQYF.